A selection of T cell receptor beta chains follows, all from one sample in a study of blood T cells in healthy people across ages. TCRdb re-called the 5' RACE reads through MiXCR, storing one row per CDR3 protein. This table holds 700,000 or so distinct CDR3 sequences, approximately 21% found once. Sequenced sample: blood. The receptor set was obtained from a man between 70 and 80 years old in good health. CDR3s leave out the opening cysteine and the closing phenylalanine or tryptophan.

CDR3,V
ASSLASGSGGELF,TRBV11-2
ASSHRTASYNEQF,TRBV4-3
ATELHRMGSSKNIQY,TRBV2
ATTSSGNTIY,TRBV6-1
SARSDRGAPNQPQH,TRBV20-1
ASSLAGDRDGYT,TRBV7-9
ASINPGTQETQY,TRBV2
ASSYSSGGNTEAF,TRBV6-5
ASSPRGGGTKNIQY,TRBV12-3/TRBV12-4
SARLVDDEQF,TRBV20-1
ASSDGLAGGRTQY,TRBV6-6
ASSQRRKNTGELF,TRBV3-1
ASKRLAGVPDTQY,TRBV19
ASRDPGEVVVGYT,TRBV10-2
ASSPGGQNLGNTIY,TRBV18
SVDLSGSGNTIY,TRBV29-1
SVSLSGPTGELF,TRBV29-1
AIRPGLAGAEQF,TRBV10-3
ASSRRTSGKISYNEQF,TRBV19
ASSLSGGAGEQF,TRBV11-2
ATSRDRAATEAF,TRBV15
ASIGVGRNEQF,TRBV12-3/TRBV12-4
ASSLRQGLSSGNTIY,TRBV11-2
ASRLIRQVANYGYT,TRBV28
ATSDFSAGQGVLNEQF,TRBV24-1
SARDSRLSGNTIY,TRBV20-1
ASSSGSSTNEKLF,TRBV5-1
SAQTSGAYNEQF,TRBV29-1
ASSLMPRLGGETQY,TRBV12-3/TRBV12-4
ASSQLGGRTSTDTQY,TRBV9